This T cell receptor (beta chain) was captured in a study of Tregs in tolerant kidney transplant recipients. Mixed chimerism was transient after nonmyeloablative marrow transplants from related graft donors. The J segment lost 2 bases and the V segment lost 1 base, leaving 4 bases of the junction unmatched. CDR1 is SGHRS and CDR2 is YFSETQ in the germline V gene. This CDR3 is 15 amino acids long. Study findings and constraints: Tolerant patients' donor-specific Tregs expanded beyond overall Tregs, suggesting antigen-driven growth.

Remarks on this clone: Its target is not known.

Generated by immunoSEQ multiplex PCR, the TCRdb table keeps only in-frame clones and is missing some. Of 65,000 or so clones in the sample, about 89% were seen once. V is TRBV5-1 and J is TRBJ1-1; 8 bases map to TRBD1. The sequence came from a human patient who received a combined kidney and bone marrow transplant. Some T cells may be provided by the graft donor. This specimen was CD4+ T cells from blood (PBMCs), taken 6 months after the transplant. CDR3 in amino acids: CASSLLQGANTEAFF. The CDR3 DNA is TGCGCCAGCAGCTTGTTGCAGGGGGCTAACACTGAAGCTTTCTTT. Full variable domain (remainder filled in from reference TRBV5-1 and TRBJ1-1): KAGVTQTPRYLIKTRGQQVTLSCSPISGHRSVSWYQQTPGQGLQFLFEYFSETQRNKGNFPGRFSGRQFSNSRSEMNVSTLELGDSALYLCASSLLQGANTEAFFGQGTRLTVV.